The present T cell receptor beta chain was sequenced within a study of blood T cell repertoires in COVID-19. The germline V gene has CDR1 MRHNA and CDR2 SNTAGT. The V and J ends lost 5 bases and 4 bases, in that order; junction bases with no gene match: 6. CDR3 length: 14 amino acids. This clone appeared once. In assigning cohorts, the study relied on participant-reported clinical history. Cohort 3 recovery required two negative PCRs, clearance, or symptom resolution. The table came from immunoSEQ multiplex PCR; TCRdb's copy has only in-frame clones and leaves some out. The top ten hold 2% to 3% of the sample, which has about 270,000 clones, 85% to 90% seen once.

The sample was PBMCs or T cells enriched from blood (not recorded which). The clonotype comes from a woman aged 18 to 35 who had recovered from COVID-19. The chain couples TRBV6-4 to TRBJ1-2; 8 bases agree with TRBD1. CDR3 DNA sequence: TGTGCCAGCAGTCCGGACAGGGCCGGCTATGGCTACACCTTC. Translated: CASSPDRAGYGYTF.